Described below is a single T cell receptor beta chain sequence and its context. Some clones are missing from TCRdb's copy, which holds only in-frame ones; the method was immunoSEQ multiplex PCR. Among tens of thousands of clones, approximately 83% were seen once, and the ten largest hold roughly 15%. This record comes from a study of blood T cell repertoires in COVID-19. Study-wide background: PBMCs, B-cell-depleted T cells, or T cells were the source of the cDNA or gDNA that made up the material.

This CDR3 spans 15 amino acids. CDR1 SEHNR and CDR2 FQNEAQ come from the germline V gene (reference sequence). After removal of 4 bases from V and 4 bases from J, the junction contained 7 bases not matched to a gene. The sample taken for sequencing was peripheral blood. The sequence derives from a human donor in a cohort sampled during active COVID-19. The gene calls are TRBV7-9 and TRBJ2-3, with 8 nucleotides matching TRBD2. The CDR3 loop is CASSYKAGVADTQYF. For the CDR3, the DNA is TGTGCCAGCAGCTACAAAGCGGGGGTTGCAGATACGCAGTATTTT.